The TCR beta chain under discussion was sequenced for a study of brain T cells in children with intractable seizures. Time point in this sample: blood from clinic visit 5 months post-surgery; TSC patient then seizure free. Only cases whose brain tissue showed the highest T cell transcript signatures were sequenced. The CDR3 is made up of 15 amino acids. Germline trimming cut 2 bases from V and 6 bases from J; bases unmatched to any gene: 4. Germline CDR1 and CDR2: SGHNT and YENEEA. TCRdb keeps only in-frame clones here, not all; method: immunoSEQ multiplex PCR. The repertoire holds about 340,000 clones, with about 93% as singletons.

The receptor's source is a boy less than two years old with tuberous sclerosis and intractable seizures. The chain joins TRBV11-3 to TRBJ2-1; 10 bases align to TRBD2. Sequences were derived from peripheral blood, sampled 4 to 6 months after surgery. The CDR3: CASSLKREGRNEQFF. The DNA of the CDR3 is TGTGCCAGCAGCTTAAAGCGGGAGGGCCGCAATGAGCAGTTCTTC. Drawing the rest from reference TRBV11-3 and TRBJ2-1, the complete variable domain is EAGVVQSPRYKIIEKKQPVAFWCNPISGHNTLYWYLQNLGQGPELLIRYENEEAVDDSQLPKDRFSAERLKGVDSTLKIQPAELGDSAVYLCASSLKREGRNEQFFGPGTRLTVL.